These T cell receptor beta chains were read from a single sample in a study of cytomegalovirus exposure and HLA in healthy donors. Libraries were prepared by immunoSEQ multiplex PCR; TCRdb keeps only in-frame clonotypes and omits some of them. The profile shows about 200,000 clones, around 83% of them singletons. Sequencing was carried out using PBMCs. These receptors were taken from a young woman in good health and CMV-seropositive. The CDR3 runs from the conserved cysteine through the conserved F or W. The order of the fields is V gene, J gene, clone size, D gene, CDR3 protein, CDR3 DNA. The D gene is left open where the match is weak. A clone size is listed for some rows: how often the clone was seen (once, few, many), or a class if it is expanded.

TRBV5-1,TRBJ1-2,-,-,CASSLGPGGDPPAGYTF,TGCGCCAGCAGCTTGGGGCCAGGCGGGGACCCCCCGGCGGGCTACACCTTC
TRBV27,TRBJ1-1,-,-,CASNDPGTEAFF,TGTGCCAGCAACGACCCGGGCACTGAAGCTTTCTTT
TRBV11-3,TRBJ2-1,-,-,CASSLAGLGYNEQFF,TGTGCCAGCAGCTTAGCAGGGTTAGGCTACAATGAGCAGTTCTTC
TRBV27,TRBJ2-2,-,TRBD1,CASSLGYRGNGELFF,TGTGCCAGCAGTTTAGGTTACAGGGGAAACGGGGAGCTGTTTTTT
TRBV27,TRBJ1-1,-,-,CASSPNPGGRGTEAFF,TGTGCCAGCAGCCCAAACCCCGGGGGAAGAGGCACTGAAGCTTTCTTT
TRBV7-2,TRBJ1-4,once,-,CASSRGGDEKLFF,TGTGCCAGCAGCCGCGGCGGGGACGAAAAACTGTTTTTT
TRBV5-1,TRBJ2-7,-,-,CASSARSARGEYEQYF,TGCGCCAGCAGCGCGCGGTCGGCCAGGGGCGAGTACGAGCAGTACTTC
TRBV5-1,TRBJ2-4,-,TRBD1,CASSLGTGAGTIQYF,TGCGCCAGCAGCTTGGGGACAGGGGCCGGTACCATTCAGTACTTC
TRBV9,TRBJ1-5,-,-,CASSVGEGGLQPQHF,TGTGCCAGCAGCGTAGGGGAGGGCGGCTTACAGCCCCAGCATTTT
TRBV2,TRBJ2-7,-,-,CASSARQANEQYF,TGTGCCAGCAGTGCCAGACAGGCCAACGAGCAGTACTTC
TRBV5-6,TRBJ1-2,-,TRBD1,CATSTGGDGYTF,TGTGCCACCTCAACAGGGGGTGACGGCTACACCTTC
TRBV27,TRBJ1-1,-,-,CASSLQVFTEAFF,TGTGCCAGCAGTTTACAGGTATTCACTGAAGCTTTCTTT